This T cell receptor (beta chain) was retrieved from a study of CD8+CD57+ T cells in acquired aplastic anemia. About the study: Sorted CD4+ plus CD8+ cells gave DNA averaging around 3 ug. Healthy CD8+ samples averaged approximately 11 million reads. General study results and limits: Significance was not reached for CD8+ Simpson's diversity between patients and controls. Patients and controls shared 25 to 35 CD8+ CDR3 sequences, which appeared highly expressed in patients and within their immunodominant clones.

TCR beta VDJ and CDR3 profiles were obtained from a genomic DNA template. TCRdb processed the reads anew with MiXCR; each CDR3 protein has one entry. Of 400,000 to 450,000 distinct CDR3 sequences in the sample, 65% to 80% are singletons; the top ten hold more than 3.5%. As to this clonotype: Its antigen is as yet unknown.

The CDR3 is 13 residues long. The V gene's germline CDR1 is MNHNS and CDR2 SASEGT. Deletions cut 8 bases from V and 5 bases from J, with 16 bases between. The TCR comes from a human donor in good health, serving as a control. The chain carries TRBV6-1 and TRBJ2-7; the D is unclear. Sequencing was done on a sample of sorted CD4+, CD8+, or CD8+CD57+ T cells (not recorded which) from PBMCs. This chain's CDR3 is CASGPTLSDEQYF. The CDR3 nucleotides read TGTGCCAGCGGTCCCACCTTATCAGACGAGCAGTACTTC.